Listed below are T cell receptor beta chains from one sample, sequenced in a study of cytomegalovirus exposure and HLA in healthy donors. Produced via immunoSEQ multiplex PCR; TCRdb's table is partial and in-frame only. The sample has 120,000 or so clones; 60% to 85% are singletons. What was sequenced was PBMCs. Receptors were obtained from a woman aged 35 to 49 in good health and CMV-seronegative. The CDR3 runs from the conserved cysteine through the conserved F or W. The D gene is left open where the match is weak. Clone sizes are given selectively: once, few, many, or a class where the clone is expanded.

length: 15; J: TRBJ2-1; D: TRBD2; size: .; V: TRBV9; CDR3: CASSASGGSYNEQFF; DNA: TGTGCCAGCAGCGCCAGCGGGGGCTCCTACAATGAGCAGTTCTTC
length: 15; J: TRBJ2-1; D: .; size: .; V: TRBV23-1; CDR3: CASSQTARSYNEQFF; DNA: TGCGCCAGCAGTCAAACAGCCCGCTCCTACAATGAGCAGTTCTTC
length: 15; J: TRBJ2-1; D: .; size: once; V: TRBV9; CDR3: CASSGGLPSYNEQFF; DNA: TGTGCCAGCAGTGGGGGACTTCCTAGCTACAATGAGCAGTTCTTC
length: 13; J: TRBJ1-1; D: .; size: .; V: TRBV7-9; CDR3: CSSSSQVNTEAFF; DNA: TGTTCCAGCAGCTCACAGGTGAACACTGAAGCTTTCTTT
length: 14; J: TRBJ1-2; D: .; size: .; V: TRBV10-3; CDR3: CAIRSAVGVDGYTF; DNA: TGTGCCATCAGGTCGGCCGTGGGCGTCGATGGCTACACCTTC
length: 14; J: TRBJ1-1; D: .; size: .; V: TRBV28; CDR3: CASSFSDGYTEAFF; DNA: TGTGCCAGCAGTTTTAGCGACGGCTACACTGAAGCTTTCTTT
length: 13; J: TRBJ2-1; D: .; size: .; V: TRBV5-4; CDR3: CASSLTRLGEQFF; DNA: TGTGCCAGCAGCCTGACTAGATTGGGCGAGCAGTTCTTC
length: 13; J: TRBJ2-7; D: .; size: .; V: TRBV18; CDR3: CASSPPGGYEQYF; DNA: TGTGCCAGCTCACCACCAGGAGGATACGAGCAGTACTTC
length: 14; J: TRBJ2-7; D: .; size: .; V: TRBV28; CDR3: CASSPGQGGYEQYF; DNA: TGTGCCAGCAGCCCCGGGCAGGGGGGCTACGAGCAGTACTTC
length: 14; J: TRBJ2-7; D: TRBD1; size: .; V: TRBV27; CDR3: CASSRGQGVYEQYF; DNA: TGTGCCAGCAGCCGGGGACAGGGGGTCTACGAGCAGTACTTC
length: 15; J: TRBJ2-1; D: TRBD2; size: .; V: TRBV4-2; CDR3: CASSRGLADYNEQFF; DNA: TGTGCCAGCAGCCGGGGACTAGCGGACTACAATGAGCAGTTCTTC
length: 14; J: TRBJ1-1; D: TRBD1; size: .; V: TRBV28; CDR3: CASSTGHRGAEAFF; DNA: TGTGCCAGCAGTACTGGGCACAGGGGCGCTGAAGCTTTCTTT
length: 17; J: TRBJ1-1; D: TRBD1; size: .; V: TRBV27; CDR3: CASSSLLDRRPRTEAFF; DNA: TGTGCCAGCAGTTCCCTCTTGGACAGGAGGCCGAGGACTGAAGCTTTCTTT
length: 18; J: TRBJ2-7; D: TRBD1; size: .; V: TRBV7-9; CDR3: CASSLGRTGEGSTYEQYF; DNA: TGTGCCAGCAGCTTAGGAAGGACAGGGGAGGGCTCAACCTACGAGCAGTACTTC
length: 14; J: TRBJ2-5; D: TRBD1; size: .; V: TRBV15; CDR3: CATSSGQGRKTQYF; DNA: TGTGCCACCAGCAGTGGACAGGGGAGGAAGACCCAGTACTTC
length: 14; J: TRBJ2-2; D: .; size: .; V: TRBV19; CDR3: CASSGGYETGELFF; DNA: TGTGCCAGTAGTGGGGGCTATGAGACCGGGGAGCTGTTTTTT
length: 14; J: TRBJ2-1; D: TRBD2; size: .; V: TRBV5-4; CDR3: CASSAAGTRYEQFF; DNA: TGTGCCAGCAGCGCCGCCGGGACTAGATATGAGCAGTTCTTC
length: 11; J: TRBJ2-2; D: .; size: .; V: TRBV28; CDR3: CASSPGSWLFF; DNA: TGTGCCAGCAGTCCGGGTAGTTGGCTGTTTTTT
length: 14; J: TRBJ2-5; D: .; size: .; V: TRBV25-1; CDR3: CASSEGGRGKTQYF; DNA: TGTGCCAGCAGTGAAGGTGGCAGGGGAAAGACCCAGTACTTC
length: 14; J: TRBJ1-2; D: TRBD1; size: .; V: TRBV5-6; CDR3: CASSLVGTGTGYTF; DNA: TGTGCCAGCAGCTTGGTTGGGACAGGGACTGGCTACACCTTC
length: 15; J: TRBJ1-2; D: .; size: .; V: TRBV5-4; CDR3: CASSSGLKSSYGYTF; DNA: TGTGCCAGCAGCTCCGGACTTAAGTCAAGCTATGGCTACACCTTC
length: 13; J: TRBJ2-7; D: .; size: .; V: TRBV2; CDR3: CASSEVQGYEQYF; DNA: TGTGCCAGCAGTGAGGTACAGGGATACGAGCAGTACTTC
length: 14; J: TRBJ2-5; D: .; size: .; V: TRBV4-2; CDR3: CASSQVEGKGTQYF; DNA: TGTGCCAGCAGCCAAGTTGAGGGTAAGGGGACCCAGTACTTC